The 19 T cell receptor beta chains reported below all come from one sample, sequenced in a study of regulatory T cells in long-lasting Graves disease (dated by TCRdb to the early 2020s). Sample time point, as interpreted from the label and publication: newly diagnosed GD, antithyroid drugs for less than 3 months. RNA was extracted from PBMCs in TRIzol for both TCR sequencing and RNA sequencing. The library was produced with multiplex PCR. Sequenced using an Illumina HiSeq 4000. TCR beta libraries were built with iRepertoire HTBI primers and Arm-PCR amplification of CDR3 regions. The public sequencing data were trimmed at Q25 with fastp and processed into clonotypes with MiXCR by TCRdb, which kept only in-frame beta chains. All rows with the same CDR3 protein become a single entry with the most common DNA and genes. Within this sample are about 560,000 distinct CDR3 sequences, with about 15% of them counted one time only. The ten largest clonotypes hold about 12% of the sample.

This sample was also put to use in a study of T cells in Graves' hyperthyroidism and ophthalmopathy.

The specimen was peripheral blood mononuclear cells (PBMCs), collected at new diagnosis, from a patient treated with antithyroid drugs. The receptor source for this set is a man aged 18-30 years with Graves disease. Donor details come from another sample of the same person, matched by shared clones.

This clonotype was recorded at least ten times. The rearrangement links TRBV6-5 to TRBJ1-1, with TRBD1 as a possible D gene (5 bases). The CDR3 spans 15 residues. The V end lost 4 bases, the J end lost 4 bases, and 16 bases lay between the germline ends. Germline V gene lookup returns CDR1 MNHEY and CDR2 SVGAGI. CDR3 bases: TGTGCCAGCAGTTGGGGAGAAGGGGTCGGCACTGAAGCTTTCTTT. The encoded protein is CASSWGEGVGTEAFF.

This clonotype showed up many times. V is TRBV3-1 and J is TRBJ2-3, with TRBD1 as a possible D gene (5 bases). From germline, CDR1 is LGHDT and CDR2 YNNKEL (reference sequence). V gave up 4 bases and J gave up 5 bases, with 19 bases separating them. This CDR3 spans 16 amino acids. This chain's CDR3 is CASSRQTHTVGDTQYF. The CDR3 nucleotides are TGTGCCAGCAGCCGACAGACTCATACGGTGGGAGATACGCAGTATTTT.

V usage is TRBV28 and J usage is TRBJ1-6, with 10 bases fitting TRBD1. Germline CDR1 reads MDHEN; CDR2 reads SYDVKM. This CDR3 has 16 amino acids. After removal of 5 bases from V and 2 bases from J, the junction contained 3 bases not matched to a gene. In DNA, the CDR3 is TGTGCCAGCAGTCGGACAGGGGGAACCTATAATTCACCCCTCCACTTT. Its protein is CASSRTGGTYNSPLHF.

This clonotype was observed many times. The chain is built from TRBV12-3 or TRBV12-4 and TRBJ1-2; D uncertain. Trimming pared 2 bases from V and 3 bases from J, leaving 7 bases between. The CDR3 is made up of 13 amino acids. This CDR3 is CASSLQPDYGYTF. The CDR3 coding sequence is TGTGCCAGCAGTTTACAGCCCGACTATGGCTACACCTTC.

This clonotype came up a few times. J is TRBJ2-7 and V is TRBV20-1, with D perhaps matching TRBD1 (6 bases). Germline CDR1 reads DFQATT; CDR2 reads SNEGSKA (reference sequence). This CDR3 contains 13 residues. V lost 1 base, J lost 3 bases, and 10 bases lay in between. CDR3 DNA sequence: TGCAGTGCTAGAGCGACAGGAGGCTACGAGCAGTACTTC. Protein product: CSARATGGYEQYF.

This clonotype was seen more than once but under ten times. The chain employs TRBV7-9 and TRBJ1-4; no clear D. Trimming removed 4 bases at V and 8 bases at J, with 14 bases between. The CDR3 length is 14 residues. Germline V gene data show CDR1 as SEHNR and CDR2 as FQNEAQ (reference sequence). The CDR3 sequence is CASSSPSRREKLFF. The DNA for the CDR3 is TGTGCCAGCAGCTCCCCCTCTAGGAGGGAAAAACTGTTTTTT. Complete variable domain (other parts from reference TRBV7-9 and TRBJ1-4): DTGVSQNPRHKITKRGQNVTFRCDPISEHNRLYWYRQTLGQGPEFLTYFQNEAQLEKSRLLSDRFSAERPKGSFSTLEIQRTEQGDSAMYLCASSSPSRREKLFFGSGTQLSVL.

In its sample, this clonotype was seen many times. The chain uses TRBV5-1 and TRBJ2-5; TRBD2 agrees at 7 bases. Looked up from germline, CDR1 is SGHRS and CDR2 is YFSETQ. V dropped 1 base and J dropped 1; count of bases not matched to a gene: 1. This CDR3 spans 14 amino acids. CDR3 DNA: TGCGCCAGCAGCTTGTGGACTAGCCAAGAGACCCAGTACTTC. It yields the protein CASSLWTSQETQYF.

This clonotype was observed many times. This rearrangement joins TRBV2 to TRBJ1-1; D is undetermined. Germline loops: CDR1 SNHLY, CDR2 FYNNEI. The CDR3 runs 14 residues. Trimming pared 4 bases from V and 2 bases from J, leaving 11 bases between. CDR3 in DNA: TGTGCCAGCAGTGCGGAGGCTGGAAACACTGAAGCTTTCTTT. It specifies CASSAEAGNTEAFF.

The chain carries TRBV6-1 and TRBJ2-3; unclear D gene. Trimming stripped 7 bases from V and 4 bases from J, with 15 bases between. Germline-derived CDR1 and CDR2 are MNHNS and SASEGT. There are 14 residues in the CDR3. CDR3 nucleotides: TGTGCCAGCATGGTCGCAGCATCAGCAGATACGCAGTATTTT. The encoded protein is CASMVAASADTQYF.

The rearrangement links TRBV5-1 to TRBJ2-1; 8 nucleotides align to TRBD1. Germline V lookup: CDR1 SGHRS, CDR2 YFSETQ. This CDR3 comprises 13 residues. The trim removed 6 bases at V and 7 bases at J, leaving 6 bases unmatched. The CDR3 DNA follows: TGCGCCAGCAAAGAGACAGGGGCGAATGAGCAGTTCTTC. It codes for CASKETGANEQFF.

This clonotype has more than one count but fewer than ten. At one of its ends the junction is not consistent with the germline gene, which may arise from a read error. The chain combines TRBV7-6 with TRBJ1-4; 7 bases map to TRBD1. The CDR3 extends over 13 amino acids. Germline V CDR1 and CDR2: SGHVS, FNYEAQ. CDR3 sequence reads: CASSLTTGELVFF. The CDR3 nucleotides read TGTGCCAGTAGCTTAACTACAGGGGAGTTAGTGTTTTTT.

The table lists this clonotype with many counts. This sequence joins TRBV11-2 and TRBJ2-1; D may be TRBD1 or TRBD2 (5 bases each). The end of the DNA is better explained by TRBJ2-5, so the J call may be wrong. Germline values: CDR1 SGHAT, CDR2 FQNNGV. This CDR3 has 12 amino acids. The CDR3: CASDRDGGTQYF. CDR3 DNA sequence: TGTGCCAGCGATCGGGACGGCGGGACCCAGTACTTC.

This clonotype showed up many times. Relative to the germline gene, one junction end is altered; a read error may explain this. The chain combines TRBV7-2 with TRBJ2-1; 12 bases fit TRBD2. The CDR3 spans 15 residues. Germline-derived CDR1 and CDR2 are SGHTA and FQGNSA. As DNA, the CDR3 is TGTGCCAGCACCTTACTAGCGGGAGGACTCAATGAGCAGTTCTTC. Translating gives CASTLLAGGLNEQFF. Combining the CDR3 with reference TRBV7-2 and TRBJ2-1 gives the whole variable domain GAGVSQSPSNKVTEKGKDVELRCDPISGHTALYWYRQSLGQGLEFLIYFQGNSAPDKSGLPSDRFSAERTGGSVSTLTIQRTQQEDSAVYLCASTLLAGGLNEQFFGPGTRLTVL.

The chain recombines TRBV28 with TRBJ2-5, with D unclear. Trimming took 5 bases from V and 6 from J, leaving 10 bases between them. The length of the CDR3 is 12 residues. The germline V gene has CDR1 MDHEN and CDR2 SYDVKM. The CDR3 here is CASSLGQQTQYF. CDR3 bases: TGTGCCAGCAGTCTCGGTCAACAGACCCAGTACTTC.

This clonotype was observed at least ten times. This chain connects TRBV11-2 to TRBJ1-1; D possibly corresponds to TRBD1 (5 bases). Germline lookup yields CDR1 SGHAT and CDR2 FQNNGV. Trimming stripped 3 bases from V and 1 base from J, with 9 bases between. The CDR3 is made up of 14 amino acids. This chain's CDR3 is CASSLGVENTEAFF. The CDR3 bases are TGTGCCAGCAGCTTGGGGGTCGAGAACACTGAAGCTTTCTTT.

This clonotype showed up many times. V usage is TRBV20-1 and J usage is TRBJ2-7; D unresolved. This CDR3 is 15 amino acids long. The ends were cut back, 3 bases at V and 4 bases at J, with 19 bases in the middle. CDR1 DFQATT and CDR2 SNEGSKA come from the germline V gene (reference sequence). DNA of the CDR3: TGCAGTGCTAGTGGAAGGTATAGTCTTGGGTACGAGCAGTACTTC. This sequence encodes CSASGRYSLGYEQYF.

In its sample, this clonotype was seen many times. The chain uses TRBV30 and TRBJ2-1, with 12 positions matching TRBD2. Germline V gene sequence: CDR1 GTSNPN, CDR2 SVGIG (reference sequence). This CDR3 region has 14 residues. Trimming cost V 4 bases and J 6 bases; bases outside gene matches: 4. The CDR3 reads CAWKTSGRLNEQFF. The CDR3 nucleotides read TGTGCCTGGAAAACTAGCGGGAGGCTCAATGAGCAGTTCTTC. The full variable domain, its missing parts supplied by reference TRBV30 and TRBJ2-1, is SQTIHQWPATLVQPVGSPLSLECTVEGTSNPNLYWYRQAAGRGLQLLFYSVGIGQISSEVPQNLSASRPQDRQFILSSKKLLLSDSGFYLCAWKTSGRLNEQFFGPGTRLTVL.

The table lists this clonotype with many counts. The chain uses TRBV6-1 and TRBJ1-5; TRBD1 agrees at 11 bases. This CDR3 has 15 residues. Germline CDR1 is MNHNS and CDR2 is SASEGT. V gave up 8 bases and J gave up 6 bases; unmatched junction bases: 9. As DNA, the CDR3 is TGTGCCAGCTTCGGGGGGACAGGGGGACGTCAGCCCCAGCATTTT. Residues: CASFGGTGGRQPQHF.

The rearrangement uses TRBV19 and TRBJ1-2; D unclear. The V end was cut by 7 bases, the J end by 2 bases, with 14 bases between. This CDR3 is 14 amino acids long. Per the germline V gene, CDR1 is LNHDA and CDR2 is SQIVND (reference sequence). CDR3 coding DNA: TGTGCCAGTACCTCGGTACTGCGGAACTATGGCTACACCTTC. This encodes CASTSVLRNYGYTF.